This is a list of T cell receptor beta chains from one sample in a study of post-analysis software for immune sequencing data. TCRdb redid the calling of the PCR reads with MiXCR, one entry per CDR3 protein. The sample comprises about 160,000 distinct CDR3 sequences, approximately 35% of which are singletons, and under 30% rests with the top ten. Sample: blood, taken after autologous hematopoietic stem cell transplantation. These receptors were collected from a girl aged 5 to 17 with multiple sclerosis. Both conserved end residues are part of each CDR3. The D gene is left open where the match is weak. Rows may omit the clone size; those that give it use once, few, many or a size class.

len: 14
d_gene: .
abundance: few
v_gene: TRBV30
j_gene: TRBJ2-2
CDR3aa: CAWRRLANTGELFF

len: 16
d_gene: TRBD2
abundance: many
v_gene: TRBV7-2
j_gene: TRBJ2-7
CDR3aa: CASSSSISSGPREQYF

len: 13
d_gene: .
abundance: .
v_gene: TRBV6-4
j_gene: TRBJ1-5
CDR3aa: CASSVQGGQPQHF

len: 15
d_gene: TRBD1
abundance: .
v_gene: TRBV29-1
j_gene: TRBJ1-1
CDR3aa: CSVEEGRGRSGSAFF

len: 18
d_gene: TRBD2
abundance: .
v_gene: TRBV6-2/TRBV6-3
j_gene: TRBJ2-7
CDR3aa: CASSYSTHGLAGHYEQYF

len: 15
d_gene: .
abundance: once
v_gene: TRBV2
j_gene: TRBJ2-3
CDR3aa: CASSEGYSSTDTQYF

len: 14
d_gene: .
abundance: .
v_gene: TRBV7-2
j_gene: TRBJ2-7
CDR3aa: CASSSSGVAYEQYF

len: 15
d_gene: .
abundance: once
v_gene: TRBV6-1
j_gene: TRBJ2-3
CDR3aa: CASSISAGGTDTQYF

len: 13
d_gene: TRBD1
abundance: few
v_gene: TRBV4-1
j_gene: TRBJ2-7
CDR3aa: CASSGDRRDVQYF

len: 13
d_gene: TRBD1
abundance: .
v_gene: TRBV5-5
j_gene: TRBJ1-2
CDR3aa: CASRADRDFGYTF

len: 12
d_gene: .
abundance: .
v_gene: TRBV12-3/TRBV12-4
j_gene: TRBJ1-2
CDR3aa: CASSRVLQGYTF

len: 15
d_gene: .
abundance: .
v_gene: TRBV13
j_gene: TRBJ1-1
CDR3aa: CASSLISGRNTEASF

len: 11
d_gene: .
abundance: .
v_gene: TRBV6-6
j_gene: TRBJ2-5
CDR3aa: CASSYSETQYF

len: 13
d_gene: .
abundance: .
v_gene: TRBV7-3
j_gene: TRBJ2-3
CDR3aa: CASSLPGTDTQYF

len: 13
d_gene: TRBD1
abundance: .
v_gene: TRBV2
j_gene: TRBJ2-1
CDR3aa: CASTRTGGHEQFF

len: 16
d_gene: TRBD2
abundance: .
v_gene: TRBV7-8
j_gene: TRBJ2-7
CDR3aa: CASSPGGRESYNEQYF

len: 15
d_gene: TRBD2
abundance: many
v_gene: TRBV20-1
j_gene: TRBJ2-7
CDR3aa: CSAISGRAGEDEQYF

len: 14
d_gene: .
abundance: few
v_gene: TRBV4-3
j_gene: TRBJ1-1
CDR3aa: CASSLQVGTTEAFF

len: 17
d_gene: TRBD2
abundance: .
v_gene: TRBV28
j_gene: TRBJ2-4
CDR3aa: CASSLPPAGGGKNIQYF

len: 14
d_gene: .
abundance: many
v_gene: TRBV5-5
j_gene: TRBJ2-1
CDR3aa: CASRGGVSYNEQFF

len: 16
d_gene: .
abundance: .
v_gene: TRBV7-9
j_gene: TRBJ1-2
CDR3aa: CASSSAPPPTLGGYTF

len: 15
d_gene: TRBD2
abundance: .
v_gene: TRBV20-1
j_gene: TRBJ2-1
CDR3aa: CSATTGLVSYNEQFF

len: 17
d_gene: .
abundance: .
v_gene: TRBV7-8
j_gene: TRBJ2-2
CDR3aa: CASSLTALGQANGELFF

len: 13
d_gene: .
abundance: .
v_gene: TRBV7-2
j_gene: TRBJ2-7
CDR3aa: CASSSTGRDEQYF

len: 12
d_gene: .
abundance: .
v_gene: TRBV20-1
j_gene: TRBJ2-5
CDR3aa: CSARGLDETQYF

len: 18
d_gene: .
abundance: few
v_gene: TRBV4-1
j_gene: TRBJ2-3
CDR3aa: CASSQDPSIQGGTDTQYF

len: 15
d_gene: TRBD1
abundance: .
v_gene: TRBV4-1
j_gene: TRBJ1-4
CDR3aa: CASSHNTGGPEKLFF

len: 15
d_gene: .
abundance: few
v_gene: TRBV3-1
j_gene: TRBJ1-4
CDR3aa: CASSQDGGNNEKLFF

len: 15
d_gene: TRBD1
abundance: few
v_gene: TRBV18
j_gene: TRBJ1-1
CDR3aa: CASSPPGQGSTEAFF

len: 13
d_gene: .
abundance: few
v_gene: TRBV6-2/TRBV6-3
j_gene: TRBJ2-6
CDR3aa: CASSYGGANVLTF

len: 16
d_gene: TRBD2
abundance: .
v_gene: TRBV14
j_gene: TRBJ2-1
CDR3aa: CASSQVAGVVFDEQFF

len: 14
d_gene: TRBD1
abundance: .
v_gene: TRBV20-1
j_gene: TRBJ1-4
CDR3aa: CSARDVGQGQKLFF

len: 16
d_gene: .
abundance: .
v_gene: TRBV6-2/TRBV6-3
j_gene: TRBJ1-5
CDR3aa: CASSWSPTRGNQPQHF

len: 12
d_gene: .
abundance: .
v_gene: TRBV14
j_gene: TRBJ2-4
CDR3aa: CASSQVMEKQYF

len: 17
d_gene: TRBD2
abundance: .
v_gene: TRBV13
j_gene: .
CDR3aa: CASSLELAGNSYNEQYF

len: 13
d_gene: .
abundance: .
v_gene: TRBV11-2
j_gene: TRBJ1-2
CDR3aa: CASSQGQIYGYTF

len: 21
d_gene: .
abundance: .
v_gene: TRBV11-1
j_gene: TRBJ2-3
CDR3aa: CASSLGRRGSMRRSSTDTQYF

len: 15
d_gene: .
abundance: many
v_gene: TRBV20-1
j_gene: TRBJ2-1
CDR3aa: CSASGPGLYFNEQFF

len: 18
d_gene: TRBD2
abundance: few
v_gene: TRBV13
j_gene: TRBJ2-7
CDR3aa: CASSSTRTGGRSSYEQYF

len: 15
d_gene: TRBD2
abundance: few
v_gene: TRBV7-7
j_gene: TRBJ2-1
CDR3aa: CASSPGLAGAEEQFF

len: 14
d_gene: .
abundance: .
v_gene: TRBV12-3/TRBV12-4
j_gene: TRBJ2-1
CDR3aa: CASSPGNSGSREFF

len: 17
d_gene: .
abundance: .
v_gene: TRBV5-1
j_gene: TRBJ2-5
CDR3aa: CASSPAPSRKGQETQYF

len: 12
d_gene: TRBD2
abundance: many
v_gene: TRBV29-1
j_gene: TRBJ2-1
CDR3aa: CSVGTSGNEQFF

len: 18
d_gene: TRBD1
abundance: many
v_gene: TRBV3-1
j_gene: TRBJ2-4
CDR3aa: CASSPGQGAQIAKNIQYF

len: 12
d_gene: .
abundance: .
v_gene: TRBV5-1
j_gene: TRBJ2-3
CDR3aa: CASSLAQDTQYF

len: 15
d_gene: .
abundance: .
v_gene: TRBV24-1
j_gene: TRBJ1-2
CDR3aa: CATSDATGPDYGYTF

len: 14
d_gene: .
abundance: few
v_gene: TRBV3-1
j_gene: TRBJ2-7
CDR3aa: CASSQKGYSYEQYF

len: 12
d_gene: .
abundance: .
v_gene: TRBV5-6
j_gene: TRBJ2-1
CDR3aa: CASFGPYNEQFF

len: 16
d_gene: TRBD2
abundance: few
v_gene: TRBV9
j_gene: TRBJ2-7
CDR3aa: CASSPRESGRLYEQYF

len: 16
d_gene: TRBD1
abundance: .
v_gene: TRBV4-2
j_gene: TRBJ2-7
CDR3aa: CASSQDGTGAPYEQYF

len: 15
d_gene: .
abundance: .
v_gene: TRBV6-1
j_gene: TRBJ2-7
CDR3aa: CASRLRTDSNYEQYF

len: 16
d_gene: .
abundance: .
v_gene: TRBV27
j_gene: TRBJ2-5
CDR3aa: CASSLSASALTYERYF

len: 14
d_gene: TRBD2
abundance: few
v_gene: TRBV20-1
j_gene: TRBJ2-4
CDR3aa: CSAAGTSGQNIQYF

len: 13
d_gene: .
abundance: .
v_gene: TRBV12-3/TRBV12-4
j_gene: TRBJ2-3
CDR3aa: CASSLVLTDTEYF

len: 14
d_gene: .
abundance: .
v_gene: TRBV27
j_gene: TRBJ1-5
CDR3aa: CASSSSGSQLPQHF

len: 13
d_gene: .
abundance: .
v_gene: TRBV6-6
j_gene: TRBJ2-1
CDR3aa: CASSYGEVNEQFF

len: 14
d_gene: .
abundance: few
v_gene: TRBV4-3
j_gene: TRBJ2-7
CDR3aa: CASSQEEEGYEQYF